This T cell receptor beta chain is from a study of T cells in Graves' hyperthyroidism and ophthalmopathy (dated by TCRdb to the late 2010s). About the full investigation: Peripheral blood samples were taken at the time of initial diagnosis, prior to any treatment. The 90 to 100 discovery patients were randomly split 7:3 into training and test sets. Prospective prediction of ophthalmopathy was tested in an independent validation cohort consisting of some 18 hyperthyroidism patients and over 15 patients who later progressed to ophthalmopathy. After sampling, hyperthyroidism patients received methimazole starting at 30 mg daily, and ophthalmopathy patients received high-dose intravenous methylprednisolone. In several Graves' hyperthyroidism patients, the study also compared T-cell repertoires from thyroid tissue with T-cell repertoires from blood. According to the paper, TCR Vbeta CDR3 sequencing was carried out on 135 peripheral blood samples, which came from approximately 43 ophthalmopathy, 80 or so hyperthyroidism and about 17 progressor patients. TCR V-J signatures able to tell the groups apart were searched for in a discovery cohort of 90 to 100 patients, of whom over 40 had Graves' ophthalmopathy and roughly 58 had stable Graves' hyperthyroidism. The investigation overall reported the following: Sample size was not statistically predetermined, and blinding of investigators to group allocation was not performed. A 13 V-J signature model separated ophthalmopathy from stable hyperthyroidism, with over 85% sensitivity and 81% to 83% specificity in cross-validation and 80%/75% in testing. During validation, the model predicted progression to ophthalmopathy a median of roughly six months ahead of onset, with almost 71% sensitivity and 72.22% specificity. Most expanded thyroid clonotypes (frequency above 0.001) were also detected in blood, suggesting blood repertoires may reflect thyroid immune responses.

This clonotype has at least ten counts. It lacks a known antigen. It has no much larger one-base neighbor in the sample; base qualities were not kept. Hyperthyroidism patients were newly diagnosed, had a disease duration of under 2 months, and were aged 18 to 65 years. Patients with uncontrolled infections, other autoimmune diseases, pregnancy or lactation were excluded. Clinical symptoms, serum thyroxine and TRAb, thyroid ultrasound, and orbital computed tomography formed the basis for the diagnoses. For progressor patients, blood was drawn at the first diagnosis of hyperthyroidism, before any ophthalmopathy symptoms had appeared. Ficoll-Paque density gradient centrifugation was used to isolate PBMCs from around 9.1 ml of fresh peripheral blood. Patients classed as progressors first received a Graves' hyperthyroidism diagnosis and then went on to develop ophthalmopathy during follow-up. Trizol reagent was used to extract total RNA, and RNA quality was then checked on an Agilent 2100 Bioanalyzer.

The CDR3 starts with the cysteine, ends with the phenylalanine, and has 16 residues. Left in the record is the CDR3 DNA by itself, 48 bases read in frame from the first base. V ends up 8 bases short and J 4 bases short, with an unmatched junction base count of 12. The germline V gene supplies CDR1 SNHLY and CDR2 FYNNEI. TCR beta CDR3 regions were amplified from RNA transcripts. The TCR CDR3 was subjected to a first round of RT-PCR using the HTBI primer set and the Qiagen OneStep RT-PCR kit. A second multiplex PCR round built the libraries, followed by size selection and purification. Sequencing of the libraries was done on an Illumina HiSeq2000 using paired-end 100 bp reads. The study's processing was this. Raw data were processed with SOAPnuke, discarding reads with adapters, uncalled bases, mean Phred below 15, or no exact constant-primer or identifier match. COPE v1.2.5 was used to merge the high-quality paired reads, and each unique nucleotide sequence was defined as a clonotype. Clonotypes were aligned to IMGT TRBV, TRBD and TRBJ reference segments using MiTCR v1.1. Only V-J combinations with frequency above 0.0001, covering roughly 99% of repertoires, were analysed. The TCS score was defined as F50 (clonal expansion) divided by E x V (chaos), with BLOSUM62-based TCRdist calculated between CDR3 peptides within each V-J. Welch's t-statistics and random forest reduced several hundred V-J features to roughly 13, which were used in a naive Bayes classifier (R e1071). Through fastp at Q25 and MiXCR, TCRdb rebuilt clones from the public reads, retaining in-frame beta chains. Every entry covers one CDR3 protein and lists the most common genes and DNA from its rows. TCRdb's processing, not the study's, gives the V and J calls here. Recorded for this sample are nearly 600,000 distinct CDR3 sequences; approximately 13% of them occurred a single time. The top ten hold 5.8% of the sample.

This receptor was identified in a woman between 25 and 40 years old with Graves' hyperthyroidism that later progressed to Graves' ophthalmopathy. Material: blood. This chain joins TRBV2 to TRBJ2-1; 9 bases in between match TRBD2. The nucleotides are TGTGCCAGCGTTGGGGGAGCGGGGGGAAAATACAATGAGCAGTTCTTC. The translation is CASVGGAGGKYNEQFF.